A selection of T cell receptor beta chains follows, all from one sample in a study of vaccination effects on CD4 cells after COVID-19. The assay was immunoSEQ multiplex PCR, and TCRdb's table has in-frame clones only and misses some. Here the sample spans about 48,000 clones, roughly 79% being singletons. These receptors are not linked to any known antigen. This specimen consisted of CD4+ T cells from PBMCs cultured with HCoV-OC43 spike peptides, obtained before COVID-19 vaccination. These receptors were collected from a human donor who received a COVID-19 vaccine. CDR3s include the opening cysteine and the closing phenylalanine or tryptophan. D genes are given only for firm matches. Only some rows state a clone size, as once, few, many or a class for expanded clones.

clone_size,v_call,j_call,d_call,cdr3_aa,cdr3_nt
NA,TRBV6-5,TRBJ1-1,NA,CASSGGVSRAFF,TGTGCCAGCAGCGGGGGGGTCTCCAGAGCTTTCTTT
NA,TRBV5-5,TRBJ1-6,NA,CASSSGRGSNSPLHF,TGTGCCAGCAGCTCTGGACGGGGAAGCAATTCACCCCTCCACTTT
NA,TRBV11-2,TRBJ1-5,NA,CASSLQSGINQPQHF,TGTGCCAGCAGCTTACAATCAGGGATTAATCAGCCCCAGCATTTT
NA,TRBV25-1,TRBJ1-5,NA,CASSAGPSNQPQHF,TGTGCCAGCAGTGCCGGGCCTTCCAATCAGCCCCAGCATTTT
NA,TRBV7-3,TRBJ2-1,NA,CASSLRGGADEQFF,TGTGCCAGCAGCTTAAGAGGGGGGGCGGACGAGCAGTTCTTC
few,TRBV6-6,TRBJ1-2,NA,CASTKKGGPGYTF,TGTGCCAGCACCAAGAAGGGAGGTCCTGGCTACACCTTC
NA,TRBV5-8,TRBJ1-4,NA,CASSLLVTNEKLFF,TGTGCCAGCAGCTTGTTGGTAACTAATGAAAAACTGTTTTTT
NA,TRBV2,TRBJ2-3,TRBD2,CASSQRGGGTDTQYF,TGTGCCAGCAGTCAACGGGGAGGGGGCACAGATACGCAGTATTTT
NA,TRBV7-2,TRBJ2-1,TRBD1,CASSLEGTAYYNEQFF,TGTGCCAGCAGCTTAGAAGGGACAGCATACTACAATGAGCAGTTCTTC
NA,TRBV24-1,TRBJ1-2,NA,CATSDKGAYYGYTF,TGTGCCACCAGTGATAAAGGTGCTTACTATGGCTACACCTTC
NA,TRBV3-1/TRBV3-2,TRBJ2-2,NA,CASSQGFFGGNTGELFF,TGTGCCAGCAGCCAGGGGTTTTTCGGGGGCAACACCGGGGAGCTGTTTTTT
NA,TRBV7-9,TRBJ1-2,TRBD1,CASRTRDSPNYGYTF,TGTGCCAGCAGAACCCGGGACAGCCCTAACTATGGCTACACCTTC
NA,TRBV5-1,TRBJ1-1,NA,CASSLEGYGNTEAFF,TGCGCCAGCAGCTTGGAGGGTTACGGGAACACTGAAGCTTTCTTT
NA,TRBV7-2,TRBJ2-3,NA,CASSGRGGGLTDTQYF,TGTGCCAGCAGCGGACGTGGTGGGGGGCTGACAGATACGCAGTATTTT
NA,TRBV4-1,TRBJ1-4,NA,CASSPAGATNEKLFF,TGCGCCAGCAGCCCGGCAGGAGCAACTAATGAAAAACTGTTTTTT
NA,TRBV5-4,TRBJ1-2,TRBD1,CASSSRDRANYGYTF,TGTGCCAGCAGCTCCCGGGACAGGGCTAACTATGGCTACACCTTC
NA,TRBV21-1,TRBJ1-6,NA,CASSAPPSSYYNSPLHF,TGTGCCAGCAGCGCACCACCAAGCAGTTACTATAATTCACCCCTCCACTTT
NA,TRBV9,TRBJ2-3,NA,CASSATPGTTDTQYF,TGTGCCAGCAGCGCTACCCCGGGGACCACAGATACGCAGTATTTT
NA,TRBV2,TRBJ2-5,TRBD1,CASSGDSGQETQYF,TGTGCCAGCAGTGGGGACAGTGGGCAAGAGACCCAGTACTTC
NA,TRBV19,TRBJ1-2,TRBD1,CASSIGPQGGSDDYGYTF,TGTGCCAGTAGTATTGGCCCACAGGGGGGATCTGACGACTATGGCTACACCTTC
NA,TRBV3-1/TRBV3-2,TRBJ1-3,TRBD1,CATQGNSGNTIYF,TGTGCCACACAGGGGAACTCTGGAAACACCATATATTTT
NA,TRBV27,TRBJ2-2,TRBD1,CASSLPTGGFRTGELFF,TGTGCCAGCAGTTTACCGACAGGGGGCTTTCGCACCGGGGAGCTGTTTTTT
few,TRBV12-3/TRBV12-4,TRBJ1-3,NA,CASGGVSGNTIYF,TGTGCCAGCGGCGGAGTCTCTGGCAACACCATATATTTT
NA,TRBV11-3,TRBJ2-2,TRBD1,CASSPGGAPSTGELFF,TGTGCCAGCAGCCCAGGGGGTGCCCCGAGCACCGGGGAGCTGTTTTTT
NA,TRBV5-1,TRBJ2-2,TRBD1,CASSLLQGAGELFF,TGCGCCAGCAGTTTATTACAGGGGGCCGGGGAGCTGTTTTTT
NA,TRBV5-1,TRBJ2-3,TRBD1,CASCPRGQGGTDTQYF,TGCGCCAGCTGCCCTCGCGGACAGGGCGGCACAGATACGCAGTATTTT
NA,TRBV6-1,TRBJ2-3,TRBD2,CASSEYTSGTDTQYF,TGTGCCAGCAGTGAATACACTAGCGGCACAGATACGCAGTATTTT
few,TRBV30,TRBJ2-2,TRBD1,CAWTAGQGNTGELFF,TGTGCCTGGACAGCGGGACAGGGGAACACCGGGGAGCTGTTTTTT
NA,TRBV7-3,TRBJ2-1,TRBD2,CASSLTGLAGYEQFF,TGTGCCAGCAGCCTTACCGGACTAGCGGGGTACGAGCAGTTCTTC
NA,TRBV12-3/TRBV12-4,TRBJ2-1,NA,CASSLSGNEQFF,TGTGCCAGCAGCCTCTCCGGAAATGAGCAGTTCTTC
NA,TRBV24-1,TRBJ2-3,TRBD2,CATSDPGAGIGWDTQYF,TGTGCCACCAGTGATCCAGGAGCGGGGATTGGGTGGGATACGCAGTATTTT
NA,TRBV6-1,TRBJ2-5,NA,CASRLTDPGTQYF,TGTGCCAGCAGGCTAACTGACCCCGGGACCCAGTACTTC
NA,TRBV10-3,TRBJ1-6,TRBD1,CAITAQGEDSPLHF,TGTGCCATCACCGCACAGGGGGAGGATTCACCCCTCCACTTT
NA,TRBV7-6,TRBJ2-1,TRBD1,CASSLAWSPPTGNEQFF,TGTGCCAGCAGCTTAGCTTGGTCCCCTCCGACAGGGAATGAGCAGTTCTTC
NA,TRBV6-1,TRBJ1-4,NA,CASRTWDEKLFF,TGTGCCAGCAGGACCTGGGATGAAAAACTGTTTTTT
few,TRBV18,TRBJ1-2,NA,CASSGGNYGYTF,TGTGCCAGCTCGGGTGGGAACTATGGCTACACCTTC
NA,TRBV6-1,TRBJ1-6,NA,CARLRREGNSPLHF,TGTGCCCGCCTCCGCCGGGAGGGGAATTCACCCCTCCACTTT
once,TRBV5-1,TRBJ1-4,NA,CASSLTTRATNEKLFF,TGCGCCAGCAGCTTGACAACTAGAGCAACTAATGAAAAACTGTTTTTT
NA,TRBV7-2,TRBJ2-2,TRBD2,CASSLLRTSGGPAGELFF,TGTGCCAGCAGCCTTCTTCGGACTAGCGGGGGTCCCGCCGGGGAGCTGTTTTTT
NA,TRBV18,TRBJ1-3,NA,CASSPPRTSGNTIYF,TGTGCCAGCTCACCACCCAGGACCTCTGGAAACACCATATATTTT
once,TRBV5-1,TRBJ2-2,NA,CASSLPLDTGELFF,TGCGCCAGCAGCTTGCCTCTCGACACCGGGGAGCTGTTTTTT
NA,TRBV21-1,TRBJ1-5,NA,CASTLWDRDLQPQHF,TGTGCCAGCACCCTCTGGGACAGGGATCTCCAGCCCCAGCATTTT
NA,TRBV11-2,TRBJ1-2,TRBD1,CASSLRLSGQGHYGYTF,TGTGCCAGCAGCTTACGATTGTCGGGACAGGGGCACTATGGCTACACCTTC
NA,TRBV5-5,TRBJ2-1,NA,CASSLAEGNWNEQFF,TGTGCCAGCAGCTTGGCCGAGGGAAACTGGAATGAGCAGTTCTTC
NA,TRBV7-3,TRBJ2-5,NA,CASSSATVMGTQYF,TGTGCCAGCAGCTCGGCGACCGTGATGGGGACCCAGTACTTC
NA,TRBV5-1,TRBJ2-3,TRBD2,CASSSSGNTDTQYF,TGCGCCAGCAGTTCTAGCGGAAACACAGATACGCAGTATTTT
few,TRBV6-2/TRBV6-3,TRBJ1-3,NA,CASSYRGAGGNTIYF,TGTGCCAGCAGTTACCGGGGGGCTGGCGGAAACACCATATATTTT
NA,TRBV18,TRBJ2-5,NA,CASSFQETQYF,TGTGCCAGCTCCTTTCAAGAGACCCAGTACTTC
NA,TRBV7-2,TRBJ1-2,NA,CASSSRTENYGYTF,TGTGCCAGCAGCTCCCGGACGGAGAACTATGGCTACACCTTC
NA,TRBV4-3,TRBJ1-5,NA,CASSQETGNQPQHF,TGCGCCAGCAGCCAAGAGACGGGTAATCAGCCCCAGCATTTT
NA,TRBV18,TRBJ2-1,NA,CASLRRQGYNEQFF,TGTGCCAGCCTTCGACGGCAGGGGTACAATGAGCAGTTCTTC